This T cell receptor beta chain was identified in a study of CXCR3-negative and CXCR3-positive naive CD8 T cells. Study-level information: Per library, roughly 1.4 +/- 0.3 million reads; 140 million or so TRB reads overall. Study outcomes and limitations: Partly lower CXCR3 expression followed cryopreservation, and most assays relied on fresh PBMCs. Researchers report that CXCR3-positive naive cells carry more hydrophobic TRB CDR3s than CXCR3-negative naive cells. Both of the naive subsets showed about the same high diversity, but memory CD8+ cells had much less.

On this clonotype: No antigen is known for it.

The method, 5' RACE with UMI labels, was used to prepare the TRB cDNA libraries. TCRdb re-called the 5' RACE reads; one entry per CDR3 protein, DNA not given. The sample table sets out roughly 60,000 distinct CDR3 sequences. CDR1 is LGHNA, CDR2 YSLEER, per germline. The CDR3 consists of 15 residues. Naive CD8+ T cells showed CD45RO-CCR7+CD27+CD95-. Material for sequencing was naive CXCR3+ CD8+ T cells from blood. As to subset: CD45RO-CCR7+CD27+CD95- naive CD8+ T cells expressing CXCR3 (TNR3+). The rearrangement joins TRBV4-3 to TRBJ1-5. The TCR comes from a human donor in good health. Some clones in this sample may be carry-over from other donors' samples. CDR3 protein: CASSQDSQSNQPQHF.